This T cell receptor beta chain was retrieved from a study of response to subunit inactivated influenza vaccine. The sample holds a few counts of this clonotype. Its antigen is as yet unknown. TCRdb re-called the RT-PCR reads through MiXCR, storing one row per CDR3 protein. The data show fewer than 800,000 distinct CDR3 sequences, around 16% seen once. Study-wide results and limits: Every seasonal influenza vaccination brings in few new T cells, the authors suggested.

This CDR3 contains 14 residues. The germline V gene has CDR1 SGHRS and CDR2 YFSETQ. The J segment lost 3 bases and the V segment lost 4 bases, leaving 5 bases of the junction unmatched. This TCR came from a man aged 45-65 years who received an inactivated influenza vaccine. The chain links TRBV5-1 to TRBJ1-1, with 8 bases fitting TRBD1. This sample comprised PBMCs from blood, obtained 11 to 12 days after vaccination. CDR3 amino acids: CASSRTGWDTEAFF. CDR3 bases: TGCGCCAGCAGCCGGACAGGGTGGGACACTGAAGCTTTCTTT. The whole variable domain, remainder taken from reference TRBV5-1 and TRBJ1-1, is KAGVTQTPRYLIKTRGQQVTLSCSPISGHRSVSWYQQTPGQGLQFLFEYFSETQRNKGNFPGRFSGRQFSNSRSEMNVSTLELGDSALYLCASSRTGWDTEAFFGQGTRLTVV.